Described below is a single TCR beta chain sequence and its context. The antigen is undetermined. The sample comes from a study of Ad26.COV2.S vaccination and SARS-CoV-2 variants. Sequenced by immunoSEQ multiplex PCR; TCRdb stores in-frame clones only, minus some. The sample includes about 350,000 clones, 92% of them seen just once. Study conclusions and caveats: People given the vaccine had a wider spike-specific TCR breadth than placebo recipients did.

This CDR3 has 13 amino acids. Trimming took 6 bases from V and 1 from J, leaving 7 bases between them. Sequences were derived from peripheral blood, sampled after recovery from COVID-19. The source of this sequence is a human donor who had recovered from COVID-19. The chain uses TRBV12-3 or TRBV12-4 and TRBJ1-5; no firm D call. CDR3 amino acids: CASRYRSNQPQHF. The CDR3 coding sequence is TGTGCCAGCAGATACCGGAGCAATCAGCCCCAGCATTTT.